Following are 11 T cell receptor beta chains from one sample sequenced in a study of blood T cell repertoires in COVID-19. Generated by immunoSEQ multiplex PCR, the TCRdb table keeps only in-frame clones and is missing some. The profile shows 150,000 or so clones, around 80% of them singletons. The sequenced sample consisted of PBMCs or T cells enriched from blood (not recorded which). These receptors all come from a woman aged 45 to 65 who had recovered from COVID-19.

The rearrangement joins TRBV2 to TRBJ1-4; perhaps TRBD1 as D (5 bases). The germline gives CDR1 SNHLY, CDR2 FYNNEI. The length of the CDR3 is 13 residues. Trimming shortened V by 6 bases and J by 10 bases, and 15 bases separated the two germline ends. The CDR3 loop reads CASRQVPGAKLFF. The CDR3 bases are TGTGCCAGCAGACAGGTCCCCGGCGCAAAACTGTTTTTT.

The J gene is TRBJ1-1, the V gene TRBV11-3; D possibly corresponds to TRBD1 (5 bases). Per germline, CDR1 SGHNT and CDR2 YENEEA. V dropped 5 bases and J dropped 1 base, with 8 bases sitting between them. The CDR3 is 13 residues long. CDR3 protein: CASSRGGNTEAFF. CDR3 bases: TGTGCCAGCAGCCGGGGGGGGAACACTGAAGCTTTCTTT.

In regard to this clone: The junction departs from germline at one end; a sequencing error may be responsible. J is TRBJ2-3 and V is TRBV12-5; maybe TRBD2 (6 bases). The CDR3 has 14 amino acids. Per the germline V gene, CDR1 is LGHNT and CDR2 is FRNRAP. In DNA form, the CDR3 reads TGTGCTAGTGGCTTGGACTATTCCTCAGATACGCAGTATTTT. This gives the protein CASGLDYSSDTQYF.

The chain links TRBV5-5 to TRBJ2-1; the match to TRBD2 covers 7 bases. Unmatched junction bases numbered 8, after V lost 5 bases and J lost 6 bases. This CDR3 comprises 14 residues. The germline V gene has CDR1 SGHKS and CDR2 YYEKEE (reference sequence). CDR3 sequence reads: CASSGLAVINEQFF. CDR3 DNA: TGTGCCAGCAGTGGCCTAGCGGTGATCAATGAGCAGTTCTTC.

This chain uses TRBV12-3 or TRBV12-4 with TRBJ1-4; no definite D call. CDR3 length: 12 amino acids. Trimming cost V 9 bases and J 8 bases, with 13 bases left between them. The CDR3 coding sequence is TGTGCCAGTCGGGCAGGAGGCGAAAAACTGTTTTTT. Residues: CASRAGGEKLFF.

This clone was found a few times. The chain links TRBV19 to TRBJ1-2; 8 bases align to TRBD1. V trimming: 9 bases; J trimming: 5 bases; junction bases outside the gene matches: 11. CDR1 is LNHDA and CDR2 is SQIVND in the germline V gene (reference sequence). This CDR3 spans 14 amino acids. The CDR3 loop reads CASLPRDRIYGYTF. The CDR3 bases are TGTGCCAGCCTCCCCCGGGACAGGATTTATGGCTACACCTTC.

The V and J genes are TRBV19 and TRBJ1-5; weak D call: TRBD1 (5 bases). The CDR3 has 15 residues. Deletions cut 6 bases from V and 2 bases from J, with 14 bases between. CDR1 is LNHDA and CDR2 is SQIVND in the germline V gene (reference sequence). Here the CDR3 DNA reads TGTGCCAGTAGAGACGCGGGACGAGGCAATCAGCCCCAGCATTTT. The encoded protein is CASRDAGRGNQPQHF.

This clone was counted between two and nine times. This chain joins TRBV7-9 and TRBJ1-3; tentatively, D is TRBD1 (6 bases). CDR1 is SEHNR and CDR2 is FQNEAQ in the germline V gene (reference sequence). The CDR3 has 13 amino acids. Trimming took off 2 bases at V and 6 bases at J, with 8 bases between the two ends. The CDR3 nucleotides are TGTGCCAGCAGCTTATACAGGGCAAACACCATATATTTT. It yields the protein CASSLYRANTIYF.

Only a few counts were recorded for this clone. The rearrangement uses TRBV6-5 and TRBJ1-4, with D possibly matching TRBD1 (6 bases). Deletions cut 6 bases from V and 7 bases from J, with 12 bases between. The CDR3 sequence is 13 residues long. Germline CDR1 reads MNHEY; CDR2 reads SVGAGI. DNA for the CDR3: TGTGCCAGCAGACCAAGGACAGCTGAAAAACTGTTTTTT. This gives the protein CASRPRTAEKLFF.

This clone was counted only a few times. CDR3 DNA: TGCGCCAGCAGCTCTCAGGGGAACACTGAAGCTTTCTTT. It codes for CASSSQGNTEAFF. The rearrangement joins TRBV5-1 to TRBJ1-1, with D possibly TRBD1 on 5 matching bases. The CDR3 is 13 amino acids. V was pared by 3 bases and J by 1 base, with 7 bases between. Germline V CDR1 and CDR2: SGHRS, YFSETQ.

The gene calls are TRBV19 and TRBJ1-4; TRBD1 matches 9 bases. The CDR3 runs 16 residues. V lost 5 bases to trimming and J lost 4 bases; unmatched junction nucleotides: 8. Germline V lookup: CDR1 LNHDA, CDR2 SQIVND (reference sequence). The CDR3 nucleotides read TGTGCCAGTAGTTCGGGACAGGGAAAGAGTAATGAAAAACTGTTTTTT. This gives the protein CASSSGQGKSNEKLFF.